These 2 T cell receptor beta chains share one sample of origin, sequenced in a study of PD-L1 blockade in urothelial cancer. Some clones are missing from TCRdb's copy, which holds only in-frame ones; the method was immunoSEQ multiplex PCR. Here the sample spans some 100,000 clones, roughly nine tenths being singletons. The source material was PBMCs, sampled around atezolizumab (anti-PD-L1) treatment. The receptors shown here come from an elderly woman with urothelial cancer.

This clone appeared a single time. The chain recombines TRBV27 with TRBJ2-5, with 8 bases that match TRBD2. Per the germline V gene, CDR1 is MNHEY and CDR2 is SMNVEV (reference sequence). J lost 1 base, V lost 5 bases, and 3 bases had no gene match. CDR3 size: 14 residues. The CDR3 DNA sequence: TGTGCCAGCAGTCTAACTAGCGGCCAAGAGACCCAGTACTTC. Amino acid sequence: CASSLTSGQETQYF.

V usage is TRBV19 and J usage is TRBJ2-6; TRBD2 aligns across 8 bases. CDR3 size: 21 residues. The J segment lost 0 bases and the V segment lost 5 bases, leaving 18 bases of the junction unmatched. CDR1 is LNHDA and CDR2 is SQIVND in the germline V gene (reference sequence). CDR3 region: CASSPLIAGLGLGSGANVLTF. The CDR3 DNA sequence: TGTGCCAGTAGTCCCCTCATTGCGGGACTAGGTCTTGGCTCTGGGGCCAACGTCCTGACTTTC.